What follows is one T cell receptor beta chain and its context. No antigen is known for it. Different DNA sequences within this sample yield the same CDR3. Primers included in the PCR were 60 Vbeta and 13 Jbeta primers. Assay: immunoSEQ multiplex PCR; the TCRdb copy retains only in-frame clones and omits some. This sample carries 130,000 or so clones, with roughly 2% going to the ten biggest clones. This CDR3 has 14 amino acids. V dropped 4 bases and J dropped 4; count of bases not matched to a gene: 3. Per germline, CDR1 MNHEY and CDR2 SVGAGI. This record belongs to a study of cytomegalovirus exposure and HLA in healthy donors. General study results and limits: The study labeled under 200 TCR beta chains cytomegalovirus-associated. Reported results showed that the classifier diagnosed cytomegalovirus status with high specificity and sensitivity.

Sequencing was performed on PBMCs. This chain joins TRBV6-5 and TRBJ1-5, with 8 bases aligning to TRBD1. This clonotype was obtained from a woman aged 55-69 years in good health and CMV-seronegative. The CDR3 region has the DNA TGTGCCAGCAGTTCCCAGGGGGCGAATCAGCCCCAGCATTTT. This translates into CASSSQGANQPQHF.